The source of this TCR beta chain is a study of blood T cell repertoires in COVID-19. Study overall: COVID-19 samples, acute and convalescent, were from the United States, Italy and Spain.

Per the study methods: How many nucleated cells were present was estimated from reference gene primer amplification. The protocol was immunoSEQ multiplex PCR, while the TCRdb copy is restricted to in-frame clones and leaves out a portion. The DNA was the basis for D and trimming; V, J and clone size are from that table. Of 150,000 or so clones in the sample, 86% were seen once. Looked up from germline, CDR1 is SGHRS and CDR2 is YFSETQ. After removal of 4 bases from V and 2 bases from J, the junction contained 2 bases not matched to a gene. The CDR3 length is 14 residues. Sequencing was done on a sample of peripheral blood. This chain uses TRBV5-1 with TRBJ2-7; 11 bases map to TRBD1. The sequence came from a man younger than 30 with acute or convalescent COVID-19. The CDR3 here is CASSVDRGPYEQYF. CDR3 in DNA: TGCGCCAGCAGCGTGGACAGGGGGCCCTACGAGCAGTACTTC. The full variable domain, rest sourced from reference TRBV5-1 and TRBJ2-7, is KAGVTQTPRYLIKTRGQQVTLSCSPISGHRSVSWYQQTPGQGLQFLFEYFSETQRNKGNFPGRFSGRQFSNSRSEMNVSTLELGDSALYLCASSVDRGPYEQYFGPGTRLTVT.